The 26 T cell receptor beta chains below come from one sample, sequenced in a study of blood T cell repertoires in COVID-19. Only in-frame clones appear in the TCRdb table, and some are missing; sequencing was by immunoSEQ multiplex PCR. The table has about 240,000 clones, 75% to 90% seen once; the top ten hold less than 4%. Sequencing input: peripheral blood. These receptors were obtained from a woman under 40 who had recovered from COVID-19.

This chain uses TRBV25-1 with TRBJ1-1; a possible D gene is TRBD1 (6 bases). Trimming took 7 bases from V and 4 from J, leaving 19 bases between them. The germline V gene has CDR1 MGHDK and CDR2 SYGVNS. The CDR3 consists of 15 residues. The CDR3 DNA reads as TGTGCCAGCACACACCCGGGGCAGGGGAGCACTGAAGCTTTCTTT. This sequence encodes CASTHPGQGSTEAFF.

The chain links TRBV12-5 to TRBJ2-3, with D tentatively TRBD2 (6 bases). CDR1 and CDR2 from the germline V gene are LGHNT and FRNRAP. V gave up 5 bases and J gave up 2 bases, with 11 bases separating them. The CDR3 spans 14 residues. CDR3 sequence (DNA): TGTGCTAGTGGTCCCGGGACTTCCACAGATACGCAGTATTTT. This gives the protein CASGPGTSTDTQYF.

CDR3 sequence (DNA): TGTGCCAGCAGCTTTGGACTAGCGGGGGGACGCACAGATACGCAGTATTTT. Translation: CASSFGLAGGRTDTQYF. The chain uses TRBV12-1 and TRBJ2-3; whether TRBD2, the table's D call, matches the DNA was not checked. TRBV12-1 is a pseudogene locus. CDR3 length equals 17 residues.

This sequence joins TRBV20-1 and TRBJ1-3; the D gene is possibly TRBD1 (5 bases). This CDR3 contains 14 residues. Germline V CDR1 and CDR2: DFQATT, SNEGSKA (reference sequence). V lost 3 bases and J lost 0, with 9 bases in between. CDR3 region: CSASGQGSGNTIYF. Written as DNA, the CDR3 is TGCAGTGCTAGTGGGCAGGGCTCTGGAAACACCATATATTTT.

The chain employs TRBV11-2 and TRBJ2-5; no definite D call. Trimming pared 1 base from V and 5 bases from J, leaving 11 bases between. CDR3 length: 14 amino acids. The germline gives CDR1 SGHAT, CDR2 FQNNGV. The CDR3 sequence is CASSLVPRAETQYF. The DNA for the CDR3 is TGTGCCAGCAGCTTAGTACCCCGTGCGGAGACCCAGTACTTC. The full variable domain, completed using reference TRBV11-2 and TRBJ2-5, is EAGVAQSPRYKIIEKRQSVAFWCNPISGHATLYWYQQILGQGPKLLIQFQNNGVVDDSQLPKDRFSAERLKGVDSTLKIQPAKLEDSAVYLCASSLVPRAETQYFGPGTRLLVL.

V and J are TRBV7-2 and TRBJ2-1, with 10 bases that match TRBD2. Per the germline V gene, CDR1 is SGHTA and CDR2 is FQGNSA. This CDR3 is 17 amino acids long. V lost 3 bases, J lost 2 bases, and 7 bases stayed unmatched. The CDR3 DNA is TGTGCCAGCAGCTTGGAAGCGGGGGGGCCCCCCTACAATGAGCAGTTCTTC. Amino acid sequence: CASSLEAGGPPYNEQFF.

V is TRBV9 and J is TRBJ2-3; 8 bases agree with TRBD1. Germline loops: CDR1 SGDLS, CDR2 YYNGEE. The CDR3 extends over 16 amino acids. Losses at the gene ends were 3 bases for V and 3 bases for J; bases not matched to a gene: 9. The CDR3: CASSALDRGGTDTQYF. The DNA for the CDR3 is TGTGCCAGCAGCGCCTTAGACAGGGGTGGGACAGATACGCAGTATTTT. Together with reference TRBV9 and TRBJ2-3, the CDR3 gives the full variable domain: DSGVTQTPKHLITATGQRVTLRCSPRSGDLSVYWYQQSLDQGLQFLIQYYNGEERAKGNILERFSAQQFPDLHSELNLSSLELGDSALYFCASSALDRGGTDTQYFGPGTRLTVL.

The rearrangement joins TRBV27 to TRBJ2-7; TRBD2 is a possible D gene (5 bases). Trimming shortened V by 7 bases and J by 0 bases, and 7 bases separated the two germline ends. The CDR3 extends over 12 amino acids. Per the germline V gene, CDR1 is MNHEY and CDR2 is SMNVEV (reference sequence). CDR3 sequence: CASISASYEQYF. In DNA, the CDR3 is TGTGCCAGCATTAGCGCCTCCTACGAGCAGTACTTC.

The chain uses TRBV4-1 and TRBJ1-6, with TRBD1 as a possible D gene (6 bases). Trimming left V 2 bases short and J 7 bases short, with 15 bases between. Germline V gene lookup returns CDR1 MGHRA and CDR2 YSYEKL. This CDR3 region has 16 residues. CDR3 DNA sequence: TGCGCCAGCAGCCAACTAGGGGGAGTCGGGAATTCACCCCTCCACTTT. Residues: CASSQLGGVGNSPLHF.

J is TRBJ2-1 and V is TRBV5-5; TRBD2 aligns across 10 bases. The trim removed 1 base at V and 0 bases at J, leaving 7 bases unmatched. There are 18 residues in the CDR3. Looked up from germline, CDR1 is SGHKS and CDR2 is YYEKEE (reference sequence). The CDR3: CASSLRTSGLISYNEQFF. The CDR3 coding sequence is TGTGCCAGCAGCTTGAGGACTAGCGGCTTAATCTCCTACAATGAGCAGTTCTTC.

The V and J genes are TRBV2 and TRBJ2-7, with 9 positions matching TRBD1. Looked up from germline, CDR1 is SNHLY and CDR2 is FYNNEI. The CDR3 extends over 14 amino acids. The trim removed 5 bases at V and 3 bases at J, leaving 5 bases unmatched. DNA for the CDR3: TGTGCCAGCAGTCACAGGGACAGGGACTACGAGCAGTACTTC. It translates to CASSHRDRDYEQYF.

V and J are TRBV19 and TRBJ2-3; 9 bases are shared with TRBD1. Per the germline V gene, CDR1 is LNHDA and CDR2 is SQIVND (reference sequence). J lost 0 bases, V lost 7 bases, and 8 bases had no gene match. The CDR3 contains 16 residues. For the CDR3, the DNA is TGTGCCAGTATCTTCACAGGGGGCCAAAGCACAGATACGCAGTATTTT. Protein: CASIFTGGQSTDTQYF.

This chain's CDR3 is CASSSDRAYYEQYF. DNA for the CDR3: TGCGCCAGCAGCTCAGACAGGGCGTACTACGAGCAGTACTTC. V usage is TRBV5-1 and J usage is TRBJ2-7, with 7 bases matching TRBD1. CDR3 length equals 14 residues. Trimming cost V 3 bases and J 3 bases; bases outside gene matches: 6. Germline V lookup: CDR1 SGHRS, CDR2 YFSETQ.

A single count supports this clone. CDR3 DNA sequence: TGTGCCAGCAGTGCAATGGGACTTAGCGCTTTCTTT. This codes for CASSAMGLSAFF. The rearrangement uses TRBV25-1 and TRBJ1-1; a weak D match, TRBD1 (5 bases). The ends were cut back, 4 bases at V and 11 bases at J, with 14 bases in the middle. In germline, CDR1 is MGHDK, CDR2 SYGVNS. CDR3 length equals 12 residues.

J is TRBJ1-5 and V is TRBV7-6, with 7 bases that match TRBD1. In germline, CDR1 is SGHVS, CDR2 FNYEAQ. V lost 1 base and J lost 3; bases outside the gene matches: 3. The CDR3 runs to 15 residues. The CDR3 region has the DNA TGTGCCAGCAGCTTAGGGGACAGTATCAATCAGCCCCAGCATTTT. Translating gives CASSLGDSINQPQHF.

The V gene is TRBV2, the J gene TRBJ2-7; the match to TRBD2 covers 7 bases. V was pared by 3 bases and J by 8 bases, with 13 bases of the junction left unmatched. The length of the CDR3 is 15 residues. Per germline, CDR1 SNHLY and CDR2 FYNNEI. The CDR3 sequence is CASSDSGALPVKQYF. In nucleotides, the CDR3 is TGTGCCAGCAGTGACAGCGGGGCACTACCTGTCAAGCAGTACTTC.

V usage is TRBV6-5 and J usage is TRBJ1-5; D possibly corresponds to TRBD1 (5 bases). This CDR3 spans 13 amino acids. The V end lost 6 bases, the J end lost 0 bases, and 6 bases lay between the germline ends. Per the germline V gene, CDR1 is MNHEY and CDR2 is SVGAGI. CDR3 loop: CASRDTSNQPQHF. The CDR3, as DNA: TGTGCCAGCAGGGACACTAGCAATCAGCCCCAGCATTTT.

The chain is built from TRBV10-2 and TRBJ2-1; perhaps TRBD1 as D (6 bases). The CDR3 is made up of 16 amino acids. Trimming pared 7 bases from V and 5 bases from J, leaving 21 bases between. Germline values: CDR1 WSHSY, CDR2 SAAADI. The chain's CDR3 is CASIDRTPGQDNEQFF. For the CDR3, the DNA is TGCGCCAGCATAGACAGGACCCCTGGCCAGGACAATGAGCAGTTCTTC.

The V call is TRBV11-2, the J call TRBJ2-2, with TRBD2 matching 7 bases. V shed 1 base and J 2 bases; nucleotides not matched to a gene: 7. The CDR3 has 17 amino acids. Germline lookup yields CDR1 SGHAT and CDR2 FQNNGV. CDR3: CASSLVGGSSNTGELFF. CDR3 sequence (DNA): TGTGCCAGCAGCTTAGTCGGGGGGTCTTCTAACACCGGGGAGCTGTTTTTT.

The chain is built from TRBV14 and TRBJ2-1, with a possible D match to TRBD2 (5 bases). Between the trimmed V and J ends, which lost 2 bases and 4 bases, there was a span of 6 bases. The CDR3 loop spans 13 amino acids. CDR1 and CDR2 (germline): SGHDN, FVKESK. The CDR3 coding sequence is TGTGCCAGCAGCCAATCGGGATACAATGAGCAGTTCTTC. Translation gives CASSQSGYNEQFF. Filled out from reference TRBV14 and TRBJ2-1, the complete variable domain reads EAGVTQFPSHSVIEKGQTVTLRCDPISGHDNLYWYRRVMGKEIKFLLHFVKESKQDESGMPNNRFLAERTGGTYSTLKVQPAELEDSGVYFCASSQSGYNEQFFGPGTRLTVL.

This rearrangement joins TRBV11-2 to TRBJ2-7; TRBD2 agrees at 12 bases. Trimming cost V 5 bases and J 4 bases; bases outside gene matches: 3. The CDR3 has 14 amino acids. From germline, CDR1 is SGHAT and CDR2 FQNNGV. The CDR3, as DNA: TGTGCCAGCAGCGCTAGCGGGGGGGTGTACGAGCAGTACTTC. Protein product: CASSASGGVYEQYF.

The V and J genes are TRBV7-2 and TRBJ1-1; possible D gene TRBD1, 6 bases. The V gene lost 5 bases and the J gene lost 0 bases, with 10 bases spanning the gap. CDR1 is SGHTA, CDR2 FQGNSA, per germline. The CDR3 runs 14 residues. CDR3 nucleotides: TGTGCCAGCAGCAGAAGGACAGTGAACACTGAAGCTTTCTTT. It is translated as CASSRRTVNTEAFF. Together with reference TRBV7-2 and TRBJ1-1, the CDR3 gives the full variable domain: GAGVSQSPSNKVTEKGKDVELRCDPISGHTALYWYRQSLGQGLEFLIYFQGNSAPDKSGLPSDRFSAERTGGSVSTLTIQRTQQEDSAVYLCASSRRTVNTEAFFGQGTRLTVV.

In DNA form, the CDR3 reads TGTGCCACCAGCCAAGCTCAGGATATGATGGGCTACACCTTC. Translation gives CATSQAQDMMGYTF. The gene calls are TRBV15 and TRBJ1-2; D is ambiguous. V was trimmed by 5 bases and J by 8 bases, leaving 18 bases between them. The CDR3 is made up of 14 amino acids. The germline CDR1 and CDR2 sequences are LNHNV and YYDKDF (reference sequence). Complete variable domain (other parts from reference TRBV15 and TRBJ1-2): DAMVIQNPRYQVTQFGKPVTLSCSQTLNHNVMYWYQQKSSQAPKLLFHYYDKDFNNEADTPDNFQSRRPNTSFCFLDIRSPGLGDTAMYLCATSQAQDMMGYTFGSGTRLTVV.

The chain recombines TRBV15 with TRBJ1-4; 8 bases are shared with TRBD1. J lost 6 bases, V lost 0 bases, and 9 bases had no gene match. From germline, CDR1 is LNHNV and CDR2 YYDKDF (reference sequence). There are 17 residues in the CDR3. The CDR3 DNA reads as TGTGCCACCAGCAGAGATGTGGGACAGGACGATGATGAAAAACTGTTTTTT. This translates into CATSRDVGQDDDEKLFF.

The chain has TRBV3-1 (or the pseudogene TRBV3-2) and TRBJ2-7, with 9 bases that match TRBD2. The V gene's germline CDR1 is LGHDT and CDR2 YNNKEL (reference sequence). This CDR3 spans 16 amino acids. Unmatched junction bases numbered 9, after V lost 4 bases and J lost 2 bases. The CDR3 DNA sequence: TGTGCCAGCAGCCGTCTCGCGGCGGGGGGGGCCTACGAGCAGTACTTC. This sequence encodes CASSRLAAGGAYEQYF.

The rearrangement joins TRBV5-4 to TRBJ2-1; TRBD1 might be the D (6 bases). The germline CDR1 and CDR2 sequences are SGHNT and YYREEE (reference sequence). The CDR3 consists of 15 residues. Trimming cost V 5 bases and J 7 bases, with 19 bases left between them. Here the CDR3 reads CASSSRQGLFNEQFF. The CDR3 DNA reads TGTGCCAGCAGTTCCCGGCAGGGGCTTTTTAATGAGCAGTTCTTC.